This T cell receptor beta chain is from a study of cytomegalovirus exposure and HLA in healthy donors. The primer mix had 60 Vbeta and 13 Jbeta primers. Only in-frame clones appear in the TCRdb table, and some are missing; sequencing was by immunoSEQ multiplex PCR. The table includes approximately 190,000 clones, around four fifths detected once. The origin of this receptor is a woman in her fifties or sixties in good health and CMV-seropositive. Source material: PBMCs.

The CDR3 DNA reads TGTGCCAGCAGCTTTCTCGTAAACCAAGAGACCCAGTACTTC. Translating gives CASSFLVNQETQYF. The chain combines TRBV7-2 with TRBJ2-5, with no clear D. Per germline, CDR1 SGHTA and CDR2 FQGNSA. V was cut by 3 bases and J by 0 bases, with 8 bases left in between. This CDR3 is 14 amino acids long.